The 32 T cell receptor beta chains presented below share a single source sample, sequenced in a study of OX40 agonist ivuxolimab in advanced cancers. Some clones are missing from TCRdb's copy, which holds only in-frame ones; the method was immunoSEQ multiplex PCR. The repertoire includes 60,000 to 100,000 clones, over 70% of them detected once, and about 0.52% sits in the top ten. The material was CD4+ or CD8+ T cells sorted from blood, obtained in a trial of the OX40 agonist ivuxolimab. The source is an adult with an advanced solid tumor such as melanoma, head and neck, liver or kidney cancer.

The chain links TRBV5-1 to TRBJ1-2; D remains unclear. The CDR3 sequence is 15 residues long. V lost 0 bases, J lost 3 bases, and 12 bases lay in between. Per germline, CDR1 SGHRS and CDR2 YFSETQ. CDR3 nucleotide sequence: TGCGCCAGCAGCTTGGACGGGCGGTGGGACTATGGCTACACCTTC. Its translation is CASSLDGRWDYGYTF.

The chain joins TRBV11-3 to TRBJ2-1; TRBD2 matches at 8 bases. Germline V gives CDR1 SGHNT, CDR2 YENEEA. The CDR3 has 15 residues. The J segment lost 9 bases and the V segment lost 0 bases, leaving 7 bases of the junction unmatched. Here the CDR3 reads CASSLDGREGGEQFF. For the CDR3, the DNA is TGTGCCAGCAGCTTAGACGGGAGGGAGGGGGGTGAGCAGTTCTTC.

This chain joins TRBV19 and TRBJ2-1; no firm D call. V was cut by 5 bases and J by 4 bases, with 6 bases left in between. The germline V gene has CDR1 LNHDA and CDR2 SQIVND (reference sequence). CDR3 size: 12 residues. The CDR3 region is CASSPRYNEQFF. The DNA of the CDR3 is TGTGCCAGTAGTCCACGGTACAATGAGCAGTTCTTC.

The V gene is TRBV5-1, the J gene TRBJ1-2, with D perhaps matching TRBD1 (6 bases). Germline lookup yields CDR1 SGHRS and CDR2 YFSETQ. The V gene lost 0 bases and the J gene lost 7 bases, with 16 bases spanning the gap. The CDR3 runs 15 residues. The CDR3 DNA reads TGCGCCAGCAGCTTGGCCTCGCTTGGGGGCGGTGGCTACACCTTC. It translates to CASSLASLGGGGYTF.

The genes are TRBV15 and TRBJ2-1, with D possibly matching TRBD2 (6 bases). V was trimmed by 0 bases and J by 10 bases, leaving 13 bases between them. The germline gives CDR1 LNHNV, CDR2 YYDKDF (reference sequence). This CDR3 spans 14 amino acids. This CDR3 is CATSRDIHGGEQFF. CDR3 bases: TGTGCCACCAGCAGAGATATTCACGGGGGAGAGCAGTTCTTC.

Only a few counts were recorded for this clone. The chain carries TRBV7-9 and TRBJ1-1, with unresolved D. Germline lookup yields CDR1 SEHNR and CDR2 FQNEAQ (reference sequence). Trimming removed 5 bases at V and 4 bases at J, with 8 bases between. The CDR3 is 12 amino acids. CDR3 nucleotides: TGTGCCAGCAGCCCCCACAGCACTGAAGCTTTCTTT. The encoded protein is CASSPHSTEAFF.

Only one count was recorded for this clone. This chain uses TRBV5-4 with TRBJ2-7; a weak D match, TRBD1 (6 bases). CDR1 and CDR2 (germline): SGHNT, YYREEE (reference sequence). The CDR3 totals 14 residues. Trimming removed 5 bases at V and 1 base at J, with 13 bases between. Here the CDR3 reads CASSREGDSYEQYF. CDR3 coding DNA: TGTGCCAGCAGTCGCGAGGGGGATTCCTACGAGCAGTACTTC.

The V gene is TRBV5-1, the J gene TRBJ2-2, with 8 positions matching TRBD2. CDR3 length: 16 residues. In germline, CDR1 is SGHRS, CDR2 YFSETQ. Trimming cost V 2 bases and J 0 bases; bases outside gene matches: 3. CDR3 bases: TGCGCCAGCAGCTTATTCGGGGGGGCGAACACCGGGGAGCTGTTTTTT. It specifies CASSLFGGANTGELFF.

The count of this clone is one. The genes are TRBV2 and TRBJ2-2; D uncertain. This CDR3 spans 15 amino acids. Germline V gene lookup returns CDR1 SNHLY and CDR2 FYNNEI. Between the trimmed V and J ends, which lost 4 bases and 2 bases, there was a span of 11 bases. The CDR3 loop is CASSVRPYNTGELFF. The CDR3 coding sequence is TGTGCCAGCAGTGTCAGGCCCTATAACACCGGGGAGCTGTTTTTT.

V gene TRBV18 combines with J gene TRBJ2-7, with D possibly being TRBD1 or TRBD2 (5 bases each). The CDR3 is 14 residues long. Germline CDR1 reads KGHSH; CDR2 reads LQKENI. Trimming stripped 6 bases from V and 7 bases from J, with 19 bases between. The CDR3 region has the DNA TGTGCCAGCTCTCCGGGACCCAAAGATAGGGAGCAGTACTTC. Protein sequence: CASSPGPKDREQYF.

The chain couples TRBV28 to TRBJ1-2; D remains ambiguous. V shed 2 bases and J shed 5 bases, with 12 bases lying between them. Per germline, CDR1 MDHEN and CDR2 SYDVKM. The CDR3 length is 14 residues. The CDR3 DNA reads as TGTGCCAGCAGTTTAGCCCCTACCATATATGGCTACACCTTC. As protein: CASSLAPTIYGYTF.

This sequence joins TRBV25-1 and TRBJ2-1; TRBD1 matches at 9 bases. Per the germline V gene, CDR1 is MGHDK and CDR2 is SYGVNS. After removal of 4 bases from V and 9 bases from J, the junction contained 10 bases not matched to a gene. The CDR3 runs to 15 residues. The chain's CDR3 is CASSAIGTGSTEQFF. For the CDR3, the DNA is TGTGCCAGCAGTGCTATCGGGACAGGGTCCACTGAGCAGTTCTTC.

The table lists this clone with a few counts. This sample includes further DNA sequences coding for the same CDR3. The gene calls are TRBV9 and TRBJ1-2; no definite D call. The CDR3 loop spans 13 amino acids. Trimming took 2 bases from V and 4 from J, leaving 9 bases between them. Germline lookup yields CDR1 SGDLS and CDR2 YYNGEE. The CDR3 DNA follows: TGTGCCAGCAGCGTGGGTCGGGGCTATGGCTACACCTTC. Translating gives CASSVGRGYGYTF.

V is TRBV5-4 and J is TRBJ2-2; 7 nucleotides align to TRBD2. V gave up 2 bases and J gave up 5 bases; unmatched junction bases: 6. Per the germline V gene, CDR1 is SGHNT and CDR2 is YYREEE (reference sequence). The CDR3 is 15 amino acids. CDR3 region: CASSFPGRGTGELFF. The CDR3 DNA is TGTGCCAGCAGCTTCCCAGGGAGGGGAACCGGGGAGCTGTTTTTT. Complete variable domain (other parts from reference TRBV5-4 and TRBJ2-2): ETGVTQSPTHLIKTRGQQVTLRCSSQSGHNTVSWYQQALGQGPQFIFQYYREEENGRGNFPPRFSGLQFPNYSSELNVNALELDDSALYLCASSFPGRGTGELFFGEGSRLTVL.

The gene calls are TRBV11-3 and TRBJ2-3, with 7 nucleotides matching TRBD2. Trimming at V came to 8 bases and at J to 1 base, leaving 3 bases not matched to a gene. The V gene's germline CDR1 is SGHNT and CDR2 YENEEA. There are 13 residues in the CDR3. The CDR3 sequence: CASGRGGTDTQYF. CDR3 bases: TGTGCCAGCGGACGGGGGGGCACAGATACGCAGTATTTT.

This chain connects TRBV19 to TRBJ1-1; unclear D gene. V was clipped by 4 bases and J by 1 base, with 7 bases between them. Germline CDR1 and CDR2: LNHDA and SQIVND (reference sequence). The CDR3 has 13 residues. The CDR3 region is CASSRGRNTEAFF. CDR3 nucleotides: TGTGCCAGTAGTAGAGGACGGAACACTGAAGCTTTCTTT.

This chain uses TRBV10-1 with TRBJ2-7; no reliable D call. CDR1 is WNHNN, CDR2 SYGVQD, per germline (reference sequence). The length of the CDR3 is 13 residues. V was trimmed by 0 bases and J by 4 bases, leaving 7 bases between them. CDR3 nucleotides: TGCGCCAGCAGTGAGTCGAACGGTTACGAGCAGTACTTC. Its protein is CASSESNGYEQYF.

V usage is TRBV27 and J usage is TRBJ1-2; no reliable D call. The germline CDR1 and CDR2 sequences are MNHEY and SMNVEV (reference sequence). The CDR3 is 15 amino acids. The germline V and J ends were trimmed by 6 bases and 7 bases, with 21 bases remaining between them. The CDR3: CASSPTGMGEAGYTF. DNA for the CDR3: TGTGCCAGCAGCCCCACGGGTATGGGTGAGGCTGGCTACACCTTC.

This clone appeared once. This chain uses TRBV7-9 with TRBJ2-2; possibly TRBD1 for D (6 bases). The germline V gene encodes CDR1 SEHNR and CDR2 FQNEAQ (reference sequence). Trimming shortened V by 5 bases and J by 5 bases, and 15 bases separated the two germline ends. The CDR3 has 15 amino acids. CDR3 DNA sequence: TGTGCCAGCAGCCCCGGTACAGGGCGAACCGGGGAGCTGTTTTTT. Its protein is CASSPGTGRTGELFF.

The rearrangement uses TRBV7-3 and TRBJ2-5; 10 bases map to TRBD1. Germline CDR1 is SGHTA and CDR2 is FQGTGA. The V gene end was trimmed by 5 bases and the J gene end by 3 bases; junction bases not matched to a gene: 3. The CDR3 sequence is 14 residues long. This CDR3 reads CASSQTGGKETQYF. In nucleotides, the CDR3 is TGTGCCAGCAGCCAGACAGGGGGCAAAGAGACCCAGTACTTC.

The DNA for the CDR3 is TGTGCCAGCAGCTTAGCGGGGGCGAACACCGGGGAGCTGTTTTTT. Its translation: CASSLAGANTGELFF. The rearrangement joins TRBV5-6 to TRBJ2-2; 8 bases map to TRBD2. This CDR3 is built from 15 residues. Germline-derived CDR1 and CDR2 are SGHDT and YYEEEE. V shed 2 bases and J 0 bases; nucleotides not matched to a gene: 0.

This clone is a singleton in its sample. V usage is TRBV11-2 and J usage is TRBJ2-1, with TRBD2 matching 9 bases. This CDR3 has 15 residues. Trimming at V came to 2 bases and at J to 2 bases, leaving 1 base not matched to a gene. Germline assignment: CDR1 SGHAT and CDR2 FQNNGV. CDR3 nucleotide sequence: TGTGCCAGCAGCTTACTAGCGGGGACCTACAATGAGCAGTTCTTC. Translating gives CASSLLAGTYNEQFF.

The chain couples TRBV28 to TRBJ2-3, with 8 bases that match TRBD2. Germline trimming cut 3 bases from V and 2 bases from J; bases unmatched to any gene: 7. The CDR3 runs to 16 residues. Per the germline V gene, CDR1 is MDHEN and CDR2 is SYDVKM. CDR3 coding DNA: TGTGCCAGCAGTTTCCTAGCGGGTACGATCACAGATACGCAGTATTTT. The encoded protein is CASSFLAGTITDTQYF.

The CDR3 sequence is CASSLRGTASPLHF. The CDR3 nucleotides read TGTGCCAGCAGCTTGAGAGGGACAGCCTCACCCCTCCACTTT. V gene TRBV5-4 combines with J gene TRBJ1-6, with TRBD1 matching 7 bases. Per germline, CDR1 SGHNT and CDR2 YYREEE (reference sequence). The J segment lost 10 bases and the V segment lost 1 base, leaving 5 bases of the junction unmatched. CDR3 length: 14 amino acids.

The chain uses TRBV19 and TRBJ1-1; 8 bases fit TRBD1. Trimming at V came to 6 bases and at J to 5 bases, leaving 5 bases not matched to a gene. The CDR3 spans 13 residues. Germline V CDR1 and CDR2: LNHDA, SQIVND (reference sequence). In nucleotides, the CDR3 is TGTGCCAGTAGGGACAGGGAGAGTACTGAAGCTTTCTTT. Translated, it gives CASRDRESTEAFF.

The chain links TRBV7-2 to TRBJ2-3; the match to TRBD2 covers 11 bases. The CDR3 covers 14 residues. From germline, CDR1 is SGHTA and CDR2 FQGNSA. V shed 3 bases, J shed 4 bases, and the junction held 0 bases outside the gene matches. CDR3 in amino acids: CASSLGLAADTQYF. The CDR3 bases are TGTGCCAGCAGCTTGGGACTAGCGGCAGATACGCAGTATTTT.

The CDR3 is CSVGEGTDQPQHF. DNA for the CDR3: TGCAGCGTTGGGGAAGGGACAGATCAGCCCCAGCATTTT. The J gene is TRBJ1-5, the V gene TRBV29-1; 7 bases map to TRBD1. The CDR3 has 13 residues. V gave up 4 bases and J gave up 5 bases; unmatched junction bases: 5. Germline values: CDR1 SQVTM, CDR2 ANQGSEA. Using reference TRBV29-1 and TRBJ1-5 for the parts outside the CDR3, the full variable domain is SAVISQKPSRDICQRGTSLTIQCQVDSQVTMMFWYRQQPGQSLTLIATANQGSEATYESGFVIDKFPISRPNLTFSTLTVSNMSPEDSSIYLCSVGEGTDQPQHFGDGTRLSIL.

The chain is built from TRBV6-6 and TRBJ1-3, with D unresolved. Trimming took off 0 bases at V and 8 bases at J, with 8 bases between the two ends. The CDR3 is 13 amino acids. Germline V lookup: CDR1 MNHNY, CDR2 SVGAGI (reference sequence). CDR3 residues: CASSYSLGYTIYF. DNA of the CDR3: TGTGCCAGCAGTTACTCCCTTGGTTACACCATATATTTT.

The V call is TRBV5-1, the J call TRBJ1-6; 10 bases fit TRBD1. Looked up from germline, CDR1 is SGHRS and CDR2 is YFSETQ. V shed 4 bases, J shed 6 bases, and the junction held 10 bases outside the gene matches. There are 17 residues in the CDR3. CDR3 DNA sequence: TGCGCCAGCAGCAGAGGTGACAGGGGGCCTCTTAATTCACCCCTCCACTTT. Translating gives CASSRGDRGPLNSPLHF.

This chain connects TRBV30 to TRBJ2-7; either TRBD1 or TRBD2 may fit D (6 bases each). CDR1 is GTSNPN, CDR2 SVGIG, per germline (reference sequence). Trimming stripped 0 bases from V and 4 bases from J, with 16 bases between. The CDR3 has 15 amino acids. In nucleotides, the CDR3 is TGTGCCTGGAGTGTAGGAGGGCAGGGGATGTACGAGCAGTACTTC. This sequence encodes CAWSVGGQGMYEQYF.

This clone was seen more than once but under ten times. V and J are TRBV27 and TRBJ1-2, with D uncertain. The CDR3 is made up of 14 amino acids. CDR1 is MNHEY, CDR2 SMNVEV, per germline (reference sequence). The ends were cut back, 0 bases at V and 8 bases at J, with 13 bases in the middle. CDR3 sequence: CASSLSPTVAGYTF. The CDR3 DNA reads as TGTGCCAGCAGTTTATCGCCGACGGTCGCCGGCTACACCTTC.

The rearrangement uses TRBV7-9 and TRBJ2-1; D tentatively fits TRBD1 or TRBD2 (6 bases each). The germline gives CDR1 SEHNR, CDR2 FQNEAQ (reference sequence). Deletions cut 5 bases from V and 7 bases from J, with 21 bases between. The CDR3 loop spans 16 amino acids. The CDR3 sequence is CASSPGGRSWINEQFF. The CDR3 DNA reads as TGTGCCAGCAGCCCCGGGGGCCGGAGCTGGATTAATGAGCAGTTCTTC.